One and the same sample provided the 5 T cell receptor beta chains below, sequenced in a study of response to subunit inactivated influenza vaccine. Via MiXCR, TCRdb re-called the RT-PCR reads, giving one row per CDR3 protein. This table has roughly 650,000 distinct CDR3 sequences, less than 20% appearing once. The sequencing used PBMCs from blood, collected 11 to 12 days after vaccination. The receptor set was obtained from a man aged 50 or older who received an inactivated influenza vaccine.

This chain connects TRBV11-2 to TRBJ2-1; 8 positions agree with TRBD2. The CDR3 has 18 amino acids. The germline V gene has CDR1 SGHAT and CDR2 FQNNGV. V shed 1 base and J 8 bases; nucleotides not matched to a gene: 16. The CDR3 DNA reads as TGTGCCAGCAGCTTAGGGGCGGAGGCGGGAGGTCTATTCTATGAGCAGTTCTTC. This sequence encodes CASSLGAEAGGLFYEQFF.

This clonotype has just a few counts. This chain joins TRBV30 and TRBJ2-7, with 11 positions matching TRBD2. The CDR3 totals 13 residues. Trimming cost V 5 bases and J 5 bases; bases outside gene matches: 5. In germline, CDR1 is GTSNPN, CDR2 SVGIG (reference sequence). The CDR3 DNA reads as TGTGCCTGGCAGGGACTAGCGGCCCACGAGCAGTACTTC. It specifies CAWQGLAAHEQYF.

The CDR3 coding sequence is TGTGCCAGCAGCGTAACCGGGATCAACACCGGGGAGCTGTTTTTT. It translates to CASSVTGINTGELFF. V gene TRBV9 combines with J gene TRBJ2-2, with a weak D call TRBD2 (5 bases). This CDR3 has 15 residues. Germline V gene data show CDR1 as SGDLS and CDR2 as YYNGEE. Trimming removed 1 base from V and 2 bases from J, with 9 bases in between.

This rearrangement joins TRBV12-3 or TRBV12-4 to TRBJ2-3; TRBD2 matches 8 bases. This CDR3 has 14 amino acids. V lost 7 bases and J lost 4; bases outside the gene matches: 7. CDR3 bases: TGTGCCAGCACAGAGACTAGCGTGGCAGATACGCAGTATTTT. Translating it yields CASTETSVADTQYF.

The rearrangement uses TRBV20-1 and TRBJ2-2, with D unclear. The CDR3 sequence is 12 residues long. V was trimmed by 6 bases and J by 5 bases, leaving 10 bases between them. CDR1 and CDR2 from the germline V gene are DFQATT and SNEGSKA (reference sequence). The CDR3 DNA reads as TGCAGTGCACCCGACGGGACCGGGGAGCTGTTTTTT. Protein sequence: CSAPDGTGELFF.